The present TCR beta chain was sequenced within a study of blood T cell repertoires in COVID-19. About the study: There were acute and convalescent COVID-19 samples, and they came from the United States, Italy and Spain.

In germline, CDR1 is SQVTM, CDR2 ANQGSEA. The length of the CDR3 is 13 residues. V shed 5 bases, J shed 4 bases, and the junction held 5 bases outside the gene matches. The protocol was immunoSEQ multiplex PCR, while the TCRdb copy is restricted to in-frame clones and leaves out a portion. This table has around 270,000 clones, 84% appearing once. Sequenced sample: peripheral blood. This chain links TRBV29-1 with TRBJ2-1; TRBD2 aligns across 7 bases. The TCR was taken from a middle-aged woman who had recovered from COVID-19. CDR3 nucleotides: TGCAGCGTTAGCGGGGAGATTTACAATGAGCAGTTCTTC. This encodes CSVSGEIYNEQFF.